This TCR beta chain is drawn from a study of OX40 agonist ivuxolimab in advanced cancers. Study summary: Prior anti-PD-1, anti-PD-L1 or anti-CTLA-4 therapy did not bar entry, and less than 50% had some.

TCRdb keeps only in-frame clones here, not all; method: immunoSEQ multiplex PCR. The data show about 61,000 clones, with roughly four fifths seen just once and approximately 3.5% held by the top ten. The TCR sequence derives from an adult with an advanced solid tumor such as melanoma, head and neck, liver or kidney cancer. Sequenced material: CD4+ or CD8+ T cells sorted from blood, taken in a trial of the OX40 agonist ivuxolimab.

CDR3 loop: CASTNGRGRAGELFF. The CDR3 nucleotides are TGTGCCAGCACCAACGGGAGGGGGAGAGCCGGGGAGCTGTTTTTT. The chain has TRBV9 and TRBJ2-2; 8 bases match TRBD2. Per the germline V gene, CDR1 is SGDLS and CDR2 is YYNGEE. The CDR3 runs to 15 residues. V was clipped by 6 bases and J by 6 bases; unmatched bases: 10.